One sample yielded the 13 T cell receptor beta chains listed below, sequenced in a study of Graves' ophthalmopathy and Graves' hyperthyroidism. RNA transcripts yielded amplified TCR beta CDR3 regions. The first round was an RT-PCR with HTBI primers, and the second round was a multiplex PCR. One entry per CDR3 protein, called by TCRdb with MiXCR from the multiplex PCR reads. The data contain 560,000 or so distinct CDR3 sequences, less than 45% of them singletons. Sequencing was carried out using peripheral blood or thyroid tissue (not recorded which). These receptors were collected from an adult man with Graves' hyperthyroidism.

This chain uses TRBV19 with TRBJ2-5; the match to TRBD1 covers 9 bases. The CDR3 consists of 16 residues. Germline V gives CDR1 LNHDA, CDR2 SQIVND (reference sequence). The trim removed 3 bases at V and 2 bases at J, leaving 7 bases unmatched. Here the CDR3 reads CASSIEDRGLQETQYF. The CDR3, as DNA: TGTGCCAGTAGTATCGAGGACAGGGGCCTACAAGAGACCCAGTACTTC.

This clonotype showed up many times. The chain uses TRBV11-2 and TRBJ2-5; D remains unclear. CDR3 length equals 11 residues. The germline V gene has CDR1 SGHAT and CDR2 FQNNGV. V was trimmed by 5 bases and J by 5 bases, leaving 6 bases between them. As DNA, the CDR3 is TGTGCCAGCAGCCACATGGAGACCCAGTACTTC. This codes for CASSHMETQYF.

In regard to this clonotype: One base away lies a much larger clone, so this may be a sequencing read error. The chain employs TRBV9 and TRBJ1-1, with D unresolved. This CDR3 has 15 residues. Germline-derived CDR1 and CDR2 are SGDLS and YYNGEE. Trimming pared 3 bases from V and 1 base from J, leaving 13 bases between. CDR3 in DNA: TGTGCCAGCAGCGGAGGGCTATGGGGGAACACTGAAGCTTTCTTT. Translation gives CASSGGLWGNTEAFF.

The chain combines TRBV5-5 with TRBJ1-1; maybe TRBD1 (5 bases). CDR1 and CDR2 from the germline V gene are SGHKS and YYEKEE (reference sequence). CDR3 size: 17 residues. The V gene lost 3 bases and the J gene lost 0 bases, with 18 bases spanning the gap. The CDR3 nucleotides read TGTGCCAGCAGCTCGTCTGGGTTGGGGCGGTTGAACACTGAAGCTTTCTTT. It specifies CASSSSGLGRLNTEAFF.

This clonotype was seen more than once but under ten times. In nucleotides, the CDR3 is TGTGCCAGCAGCCCTATGTCAGCCGGGGAGACCCAGTACTTC. As protein: CASSPMSAGETQYF. The rearrangement uses TRBV3-1 and TRBJ2-5; D not certain. Trimming removed 4 bases at V and 5 bases at J, with 14 bases between. Germline CDR1 is LGHDT and CDR2 is YNNKEL (reference sequence). The CDR3 covers 14 residues.

As to this clonotype: A much larger clone lies one base from this, so it may be a read error. V and J are TRBV28 and TRBJ2-7; TRBD1 aligns across 10 bases. The CDR3 sequence is 16 residues long. The germline CDR1 and CDR2 sequences are MDHEN and SYDVKM. The CDR3 sequence: CASSPRGTGVSYEQNF. The CDR3 coding sequence is TGTGCCAGCAGTCCCCGGGGGACAGGGGTCTCCTACGAGCAGAACTTC.

In regard to this clonotype: A much larger clone differs by one base, so this may be a read error. V is TRBV29-1 and J is TRBJ1-1; D possibly corresponds to TRBD1 (5 bases). Trimming removed 5 bases from V and 10 bases from J, with 17 bases in between. CDR1 and CDR2 from the germline V gene are SQVTM and ANQGSEA. This CDR3 has 12 amino acids. CDR3 nucleotide sequence: TGCAGCGTTATGGGGGGTCTAGACCGAGCTTTCTTT. It yields the protein CSVMGGLDRAFF.

This clonotype was detected only a few times. The chain joins TRBV18 to TRBJ2-5; D is possibly TRBD1 (6 bases). Trimming removed 2 bases from V and 2 bases from J, with 9 bases in between. CDR3 size: 14 residues. Per germline, CDR1 KGHSH and CDR2 LQKENI. The CDR3 bases are TGTGCCAGCTCACCAATGCAGGGGCAAGAGACCCAGTACTTC. It specifies CASSPMQGQETQYF. Full variable domain (remainder filled in from reference TRBV18 and TRBJ2-5): NAGVMQNPRHLVRRRGQEARLRCSPMKGHSHVYWYRQLPEEGLKFMVYLQKENIIDESGMPKERFSAEFPKEGPSILRIQQVVRGDSAAYFCASSPMQGQETQYFGPGTRLLVL.

This clonotype was counted ten times or more. CDR3 nucleotide sequence: TGTGCCAGCAGCTTAAGGAGGGGAGACGAGCAGTACTTC. It specifies CASSLRRGDEQYF. This rearrangement joins TRBV7-6 to TRBJ2-7, with a possible D match to TRBD2 (6 bases). V lost 2 bases to trimming and J lost 5 bases, with 10 bases between them. Germline V lookup: CDR1 SGHVS, CDR2 FNYEAQ. The CDR3 has 13 amino acids.

This clonotype was seen more than once but under ten times. The chain employs TRBV29-1 and TRBJ2-7, with D possibly matching TRBD2 (5 bases). V was pared by 7 bases and J by 2 bases, with 15 bases between. In germline, CDR1 is SQVTM, CDR2 ANQGSEA. CDR3 length equals 13 residues. The CDR3 sequence: CSASRERTYEQYF. The CDR3 coding sequence is TGCAGCGCGTCAAGGGAGCGAACCTACGAGCAGTACTTC.

J is TRBJ1-1 and V is TRBV10-3; 7 positions agree with TRBD1. The CDR3 is 14 residues long. Germline CDR1 reads ENHRY; CDR2 reads SYGVKD. The J segment lost 7 bases and the V segment lost 5 bases, leaving 10 bases of the junction unmatched. CDR3 region: CAISSTTGRDEAFF. CDR3 bases: TGTGCCATCAGTAGCACGACAGGGCGTGATGAAGCTTTCTTT.

A note on this clonotype: The conserved phenylalanine or tryptophan normally closing the CDR3 is absent here, so this likely arose from a read error. It is unclear where the CDR3 begins or ends on the DNA, so no DNA is shown, and the CDR3 is as TCRdb lists it. The J gene is TRBJ2-6, the V gene TRBV9; TRBD1, as called in the table, went unchecked against the DNA. From germline, CDR1 is SGDLS and CDR2 YYNGEE. The CDR3 region is 9 residues in length, termini included. The CDR3 here is CASSASSGA.

This clonotype has ten or more counts. This chain joins TRBV7-9 and TRBJ2-7, with D perhaps TRBD1 or TRBD2 (5 bases each). Germline V gives CDR1 SEHNR, CDR2 FQNEAQ (reference sequence). The CDR3 is 15 amino acids. V lost 6 bases and J 2 bases, leaving 17 bases between the germline ends. CDR3 in amino acids: CASSSDRDGTYEQYF. CDR3 coding DNA: TGTGCCAGCAGTTCCGACCGGGACGGAACCTACGAGCAGTACTTC.